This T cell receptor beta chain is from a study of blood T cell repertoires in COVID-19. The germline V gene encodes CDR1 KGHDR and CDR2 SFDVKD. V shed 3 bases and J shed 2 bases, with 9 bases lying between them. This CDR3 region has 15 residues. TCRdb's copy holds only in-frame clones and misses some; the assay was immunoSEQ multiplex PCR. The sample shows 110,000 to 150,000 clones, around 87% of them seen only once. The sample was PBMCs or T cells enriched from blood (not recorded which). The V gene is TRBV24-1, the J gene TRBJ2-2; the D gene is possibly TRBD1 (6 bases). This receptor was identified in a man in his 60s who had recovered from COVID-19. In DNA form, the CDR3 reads TGTGCCACCAGTGATCCGGACAGAAACACCGGGGAGCTGTTTTTT. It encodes CATSDPDRNTGELFF.